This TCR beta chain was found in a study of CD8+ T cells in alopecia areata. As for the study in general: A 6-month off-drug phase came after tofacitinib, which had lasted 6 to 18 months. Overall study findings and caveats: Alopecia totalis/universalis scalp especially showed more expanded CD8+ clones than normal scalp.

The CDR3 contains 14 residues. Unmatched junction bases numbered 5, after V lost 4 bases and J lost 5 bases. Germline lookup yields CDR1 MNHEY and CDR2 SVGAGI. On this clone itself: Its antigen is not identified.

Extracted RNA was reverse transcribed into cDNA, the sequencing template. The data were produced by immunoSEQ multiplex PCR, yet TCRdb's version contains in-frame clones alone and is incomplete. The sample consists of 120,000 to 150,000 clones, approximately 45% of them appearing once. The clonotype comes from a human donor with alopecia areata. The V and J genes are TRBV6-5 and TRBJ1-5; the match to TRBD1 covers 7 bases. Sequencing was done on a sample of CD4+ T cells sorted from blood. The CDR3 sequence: CASSWTGGDQPQHF. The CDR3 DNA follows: TGTGCCAGCAGTTGGACAGGTGGCGATCAGCCCCAGCATTTT.